The clone carrying this TCR beta chain came up once. Its matching antigen is unknown. The treatment was: approximately 9-day PBMC culture with coronavirus spike peptide pools or control peptides (ViraFEST assay). CD4+ T cells were isolated by negative selection after ten to eleven days of culture. The Oncomine TCR Beta short-read assay was applied to DNA of cultured CD4+ T cells. TCRdb reprocessed the PCR reads via MiXCR and lists one record per CDR3 protein. Here the sample spans over 13,000 distinct CDR3 sequences, around 53% being singletons. The record originates from a study of vaccination and CD4 T cells after COVID-19. About the research overall: Six males and four females constituted the convalescent cohort, two of whom were Hispanic. A CEFX pool, an HIV-1 Nef pool, or else no peptide went into the control cultures.

V was clipped by 4 bases and J by 2 bases; unmatched bases: 3. The CDR3 runs to 17 residues. Germline values: CDR1 SNHLY, CDR2 FYNNEI. The TCR was taken from a human donor who had recovered from COVID-19. V usage is TRBV2 and J usage is TRBJ2-2; 14 positions agree with TRBD2. Sequencing was performed on CD4+ T cells from blood, cultured in vitro. Here the CDR3 reads CASSGTSGGQNTGELFF. The CDR3 DNA sequence: TGTGCCAGCAGTGGGACTAGCGGGGGGCAAAACACCGGGGAGCTGTTTTTT.